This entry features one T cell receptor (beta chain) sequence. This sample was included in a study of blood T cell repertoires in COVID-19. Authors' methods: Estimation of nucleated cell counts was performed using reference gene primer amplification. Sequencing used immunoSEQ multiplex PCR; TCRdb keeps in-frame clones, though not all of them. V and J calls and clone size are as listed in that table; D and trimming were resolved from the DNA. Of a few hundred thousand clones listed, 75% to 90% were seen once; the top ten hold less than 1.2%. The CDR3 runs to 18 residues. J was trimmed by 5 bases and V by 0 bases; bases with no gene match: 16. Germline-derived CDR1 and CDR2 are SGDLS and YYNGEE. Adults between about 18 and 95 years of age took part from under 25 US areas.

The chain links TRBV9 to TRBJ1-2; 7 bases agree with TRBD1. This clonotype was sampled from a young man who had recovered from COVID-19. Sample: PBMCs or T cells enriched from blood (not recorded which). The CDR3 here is CASSVASWADSGGYGYTF. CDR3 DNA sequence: TGTGCCAGCAGCGTAGCTTCTTGGGCAGACTCAGGGGGATATGGCTACACCTTC.